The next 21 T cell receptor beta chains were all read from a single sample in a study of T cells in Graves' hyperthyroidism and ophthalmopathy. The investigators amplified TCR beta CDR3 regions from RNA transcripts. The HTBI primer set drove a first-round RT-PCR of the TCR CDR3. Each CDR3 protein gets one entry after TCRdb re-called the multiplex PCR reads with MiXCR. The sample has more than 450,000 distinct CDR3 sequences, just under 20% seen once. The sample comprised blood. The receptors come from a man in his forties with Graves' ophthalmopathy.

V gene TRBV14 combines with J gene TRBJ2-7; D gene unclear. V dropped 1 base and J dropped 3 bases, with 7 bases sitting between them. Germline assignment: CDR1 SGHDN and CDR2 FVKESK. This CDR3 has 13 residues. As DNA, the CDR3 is TGTGCCAGCAGCCAAGTGGGCAGCTACGAGCAGTACTTC. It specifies CASSQVGSYEQYF.

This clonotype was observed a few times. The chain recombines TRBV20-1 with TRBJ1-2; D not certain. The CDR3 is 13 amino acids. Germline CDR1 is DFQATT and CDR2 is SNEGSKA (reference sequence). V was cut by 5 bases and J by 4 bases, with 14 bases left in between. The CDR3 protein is CSAPLDGFYGYTF. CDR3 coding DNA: TGCAGTGCTCCCTTGGACGGCTTCTATGGCTACACCTTC.

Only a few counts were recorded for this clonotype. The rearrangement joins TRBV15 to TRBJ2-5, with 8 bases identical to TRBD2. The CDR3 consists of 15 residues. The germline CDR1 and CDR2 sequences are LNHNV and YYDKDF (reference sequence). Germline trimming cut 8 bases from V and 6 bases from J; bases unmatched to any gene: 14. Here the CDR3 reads CATREGWAPFKTQYF. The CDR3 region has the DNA TGTGCCACCCGGGAGGGCTGGGCGCCTTTTAAGACCCAGTACTTC.

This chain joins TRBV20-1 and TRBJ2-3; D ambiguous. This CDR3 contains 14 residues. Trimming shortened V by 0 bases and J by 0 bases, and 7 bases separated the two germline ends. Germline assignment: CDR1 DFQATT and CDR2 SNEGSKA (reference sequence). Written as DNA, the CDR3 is TGCAGTGCTAGAGAAGCCCCTAGCACAGATACGCAGTATTTT. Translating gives CSAREAPSTDTQYF.

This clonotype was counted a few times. This CDR3 is CASRLQGLNTGELFF. The CDR3 DNA is TGTGCCAGCAGGCTACAGGGGTTGAACACCGGGGAGCTGTTTTTT. J is TRBJ2-2 and V is TRBV7-2; TRBD1 matches at 7 bases. The CDR3 has 15 residues. The ends lost 6 bases at V and 1 base at J; junction bases unmatched: 5. CDR1 and CDR2 (germline): SGHTA, FQGNSA.

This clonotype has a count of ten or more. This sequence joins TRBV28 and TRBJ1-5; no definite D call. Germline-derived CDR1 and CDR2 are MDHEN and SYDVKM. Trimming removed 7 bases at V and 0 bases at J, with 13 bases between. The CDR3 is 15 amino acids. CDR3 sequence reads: CASKGYTNSNQPQHF. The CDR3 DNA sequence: TGTGCCAGCAAAGGGTACACCAATAGCAATCAGCCCCAGCATTTT.

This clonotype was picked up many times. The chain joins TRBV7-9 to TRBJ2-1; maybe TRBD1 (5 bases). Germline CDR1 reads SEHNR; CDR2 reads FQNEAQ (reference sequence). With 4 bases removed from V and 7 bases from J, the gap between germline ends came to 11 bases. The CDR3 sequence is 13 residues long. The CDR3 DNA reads TGTGCCAGCAGCTCTGACAGTAGGAATGAGCAGTTCTTC. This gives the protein CASSSDSRNEQFF.

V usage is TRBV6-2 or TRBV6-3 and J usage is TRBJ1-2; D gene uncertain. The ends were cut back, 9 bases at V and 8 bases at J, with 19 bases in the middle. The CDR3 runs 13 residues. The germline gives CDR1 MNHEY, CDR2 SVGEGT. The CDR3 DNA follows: TGTGCCAGTAGTAAGGATCCAAAAGGGGGCTACACCTTC. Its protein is CASSKDPKGGYTF.

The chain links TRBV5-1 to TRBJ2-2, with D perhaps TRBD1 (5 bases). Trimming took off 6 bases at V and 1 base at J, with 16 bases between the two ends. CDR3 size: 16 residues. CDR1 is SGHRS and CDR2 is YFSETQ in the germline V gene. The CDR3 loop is CASILIPGQNTGELFF. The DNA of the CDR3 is TGCGCCAGCATCCTCATCCCAGGGCAGAACACCGGGGAGCTGTTTTTT.

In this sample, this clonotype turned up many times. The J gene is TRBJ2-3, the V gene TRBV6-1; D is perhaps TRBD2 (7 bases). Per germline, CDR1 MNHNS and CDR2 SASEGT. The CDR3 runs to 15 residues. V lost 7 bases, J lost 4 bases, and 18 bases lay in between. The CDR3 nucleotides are TGTGCCAGCAACCTAATAAGGGGGGGCCCAGATACGCAGTATTTT. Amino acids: CASNLIRGGPDTQYF.

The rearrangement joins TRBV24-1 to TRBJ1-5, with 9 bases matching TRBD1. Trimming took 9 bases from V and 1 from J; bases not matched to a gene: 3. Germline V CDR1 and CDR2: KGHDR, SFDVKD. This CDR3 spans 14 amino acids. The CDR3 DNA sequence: TGTGCCACCGGCGGACAGGGGAGCAATCAGCCCCAGCATTTT. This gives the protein CATGGQGSNQPQHF.

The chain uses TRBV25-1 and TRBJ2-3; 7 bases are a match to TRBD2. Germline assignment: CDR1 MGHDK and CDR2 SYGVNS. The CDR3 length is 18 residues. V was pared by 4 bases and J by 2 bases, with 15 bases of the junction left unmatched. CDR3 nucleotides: TGTGCCAGCAGTGCCTCCTGGGGGGGGTTAGCTTACACAGATACGCAGTATTTT. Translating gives CASSASWGGLAYTDTQYF.

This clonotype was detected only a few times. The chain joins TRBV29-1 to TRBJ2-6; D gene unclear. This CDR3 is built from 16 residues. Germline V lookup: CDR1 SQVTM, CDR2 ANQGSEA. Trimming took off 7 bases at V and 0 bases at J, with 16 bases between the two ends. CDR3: CSGRKSPSSGANVLTF. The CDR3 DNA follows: TGCAGCGGACGGAAATCCCCGTCCTCTGGGGCCAACGTCCTGACTTTC.

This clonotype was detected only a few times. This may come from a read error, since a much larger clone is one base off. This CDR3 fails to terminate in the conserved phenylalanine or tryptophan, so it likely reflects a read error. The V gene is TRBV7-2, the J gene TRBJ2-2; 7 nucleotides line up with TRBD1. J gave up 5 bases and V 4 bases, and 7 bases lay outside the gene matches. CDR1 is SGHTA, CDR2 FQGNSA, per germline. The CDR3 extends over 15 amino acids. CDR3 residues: CASSSGTVRTGELFL. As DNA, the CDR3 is TGTGCCAGCAGCTCCGGGACAGTACGAACCGGGGAGCTGTTTCTT.

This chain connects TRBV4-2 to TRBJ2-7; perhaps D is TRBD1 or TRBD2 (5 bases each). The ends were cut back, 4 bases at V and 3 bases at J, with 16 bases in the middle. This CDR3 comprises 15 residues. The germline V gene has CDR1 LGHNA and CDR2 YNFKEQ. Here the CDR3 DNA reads TGTGCCAGCAGCCGCGACCGGGACGGGTTCTACGAGCAGTACTTC. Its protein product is CASSRDRDGFYEQYF.

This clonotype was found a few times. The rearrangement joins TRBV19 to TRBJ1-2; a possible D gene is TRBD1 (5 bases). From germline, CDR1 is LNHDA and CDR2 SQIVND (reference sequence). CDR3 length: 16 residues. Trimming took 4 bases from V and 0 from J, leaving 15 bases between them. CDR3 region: CASSTIGTTSNYGYTF. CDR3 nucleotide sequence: TGTGCCAGTAGTACTATTGGGACCACATCTAACTATGGCTACACCTTC.

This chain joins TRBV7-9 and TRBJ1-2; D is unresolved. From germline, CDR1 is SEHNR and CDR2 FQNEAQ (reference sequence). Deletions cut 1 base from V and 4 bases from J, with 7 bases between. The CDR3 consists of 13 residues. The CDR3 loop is CASSLDSSYGYTF. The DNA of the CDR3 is TGTGCCAGCAGCTTAGACTCCAGCTATGGCTACACCTTC. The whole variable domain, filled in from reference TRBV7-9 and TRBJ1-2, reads DTGVSQNPRHKITKRGQNVTFRCDPISEHNRLYWYRQTLGQGPEFLTYFQNEAQLEKSRLLSDRFSAERPKGSFSTLEIQRTEQGDSAMYLCASSLDSSYGYTFGSGTRLTVV.

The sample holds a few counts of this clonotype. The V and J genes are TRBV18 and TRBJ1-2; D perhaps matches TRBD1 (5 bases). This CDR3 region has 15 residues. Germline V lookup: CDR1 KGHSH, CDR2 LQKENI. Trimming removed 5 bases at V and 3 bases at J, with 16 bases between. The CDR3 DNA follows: TGTGCCAGCTCAAGGTTCGGGGCGTTCGACTATGGCTACACCTTC. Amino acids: CASSRFGAFDYGYTF.

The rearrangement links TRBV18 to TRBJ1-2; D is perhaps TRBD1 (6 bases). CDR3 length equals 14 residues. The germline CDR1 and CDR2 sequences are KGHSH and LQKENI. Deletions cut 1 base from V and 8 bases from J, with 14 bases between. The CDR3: CASSPLAGAGGYTF. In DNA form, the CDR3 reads TGTGCCAGCTCACCACTTGCAGGGGCAGGAGGCTACACCTTC.

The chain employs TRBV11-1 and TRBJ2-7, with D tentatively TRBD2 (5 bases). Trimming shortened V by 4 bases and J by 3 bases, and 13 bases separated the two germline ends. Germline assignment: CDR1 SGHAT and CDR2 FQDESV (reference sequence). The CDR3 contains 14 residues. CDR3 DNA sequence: TGTGCCAGCAGCTGGGCGGGCGGCCTCTACGAGCAGTACTTC. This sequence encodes CASSWAGGLYEQYF.

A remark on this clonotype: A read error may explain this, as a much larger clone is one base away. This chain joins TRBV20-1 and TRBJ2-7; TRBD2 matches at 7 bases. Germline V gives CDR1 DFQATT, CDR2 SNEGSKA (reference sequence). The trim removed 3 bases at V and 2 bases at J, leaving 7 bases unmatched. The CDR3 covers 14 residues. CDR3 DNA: TGCAGTGCTAGCCGAGCGGGGAAGGCCTACGAGCAGTACTTC. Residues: CSASRAGKAYEQYF.